This T cell receptor (beta chain) stems from a study of T cells after yellow fever vaccination. On this clonotype: What it binds is unknown.

V was cut by 10 bases and J by 8 bases, with 15 bases left in between. Looked up from germline, CDR1 is MDHEN and CDR2 is SYDVKM. The CDR3 covers 12 residues. From the 5' RACE reads, TCRdb called clonotypes with MiXCR, one entry per CDR3 protein. The sample has hundreds of thousands of distinct CDR3 sequences, approximately 13% seen once. Study results and limitations: Reappearing after the booster were most of the clones from primary vaccination (about 96% CD4, roughly 86% CD8).

V gene TRBV28 combines with J gene TRBJ2-1; the D gene is possibly TRBD2 (5 bases). Sequences were derived from PBMCs, sampled on the day of the yellow fever booster vaccination. The TCR sequence derives from a man aged 25-45 years who received the YFV17D yellow fever vaccine. CDR3 bases: TGTGCCACCCGGGGTAGCGTTTATGAGCAGTTCTTC. Amino acids: CATRGSVYEQFF.